Below, 13 T cell receptor beta chains from the same sample are listed, as sequenced in a study of vaccination effects on CD4 cells after COVID-19. Cultured cells yielded isolated CD4+ T cells after less than 11 days. The vaccine given was either BNT162b2 or mRNA-1273, in two doses. For these receptors, no antigen is known. Clones were read by immunoSEQ multiplex PCR, and TCRdb kept only the in-frame ones, dropping some. The sample includes 37,000 or so clones, under 70% of them seen just once. Source: CD4+ T cells from PBMCs cultured without peptide, taken after COVID-19 vaccination. The source of these receptors is a human donor who received a COVID-19 vaccine.

This sequence joins TRBV19 and TRBJ2-7, with 7 bases identical to TRBD2. The CDR3 loop spans 15 amino acids. V shed 3 bases, J shed 0 bases, and the junction held 5 bases outside the gene matches. Looked up from germline, CDR1 is LNHDA and CDR2 is SQIVND (reference sequence). The CDR3 sequence is CASSIMGGVSYEQYF. DNA for the CDR3: TGTGCCAGTAGTATCATGGGGGGGGTCTCCTACGAGCAGTACTTC.

This chain joins TRBV6-2 or TRBV6-3 and TRBJ2-1, with 8 bases matching TRBD2. V shed 4 bases and J 0 bases; nucleotides not matched to a gene: 8. This CDR3 has 17 amino acids. The germline V gene encodes CDR1 MNHEY and CDR2 SVGEGT. CDR3 bases: TGTGCCAGCAGTTTCGGACTAGCTCTTAGCTCCTACAATGAGCAGTTCTTC. This encodes CASSFGLALSSYNEQFF.

This clone was counted a few times. The J gene is TRBJ2-7, the V gene TRBV12-3 or TRBV12-4; possible D gene TRBD2, 5 bases. Trimming cost V 5 bases and J 8 bases, with 13 bases left between them. CDR3 size: 12 residues. The CDR3 loop reads CASSPTRGKQYF. CDR3 nucleotides: TGTGCCAGCAGTCCAACTCGGGGAAAGCAGTACTTC.

In its sample, this clone was seen a few times. The V gene is TRBV6-5, the J gene TRBJ1-4; D gene ambiguous. Germline CDR1 reads MNHEY; CDR2 reads SVGAGI. The CDR3 spans 16 residues. V was trimmed by 0 bases and J by 3 bases, leaving 11 bases between them. The CDR3, as DNA: TGTGCCAGCAGTTACTCGAAAGTAGCGCCTAATGAAAAACTGTTTTTT. Encoded protein: CASSYSKVAPNEKLFF.

This rearrangement joins TRBV6-5 to TRBJ2-3; D may be TRBD2 (5 bases). The CDR3 length is 13 residues. V shed 6 bases and J shed 2 bases, with 9 bases lying between them. Germline V lookup: CDR1 MNHEY, CDR2 SVGAGI. The CDR3 region is CASRREYTDTQYF. In DNA form, the CDR3 reads TGTGCCAGCAGGAGGGAGTACACAGATACGCAGTATTTT.

This clone was counted a few times. Other DNA sequences from this sample encode an identical CDR3 as well. In DNA form, the CDR3 reads TGTGCCAGCAGCGTAGGGACAGTGGGCAATCAGCCCCAGCATTTT. Translation: CASSVGTVGNQPQHF. V and J are TRBV9 and TRBJ1-5; possibly TRBD1 for D (6 bases). CDR3 length: 15 amino acids. CDR1 is SGDLS, CDR2 YYNGEE, per germline. The ends were cut back, 0 bases at V and 2 bases at J, with 9 bases in the middle.

In its sample, this clone was seen a few times. The CDR3 sequence: CASSLSGPTKLFF. CDR3 nucleotides: TGTGCCAGCAGCTTATCAGGGCCGACCAAGCTGTTTTTT. V usage is TRBV11-3 and J usage is TRBJ2-2; possibly TRBD1 for D (5 bases). The CDR3 covers 13 residues. Germline CDR1 SGHNT, CDR2 YENEEA. The V gene lost 2 bases and the J gene lost 12 bases, with 13 bases spanning the gap.

The chain combines TRBV5-5 with TRBJ1-5; D is possibly TRBD1 (6 bases). With 2 bases removed from V and 2 bases from J, the gap between germline ends came to 11 bases. This CDR3 region has 15 residues. Germline V gene data show CDR1 as SGHKS and CDR2 as YYEKEE (reference sequence). The DNA of the CDR3 is TGTGCCAGCAGCTTCGTGGGGGCTGGCAATCAGCCCCAGCATTTT. Translation gives CASSFVGAGNQPQHF.

This clone has just one count. CDR3 amino acids: CASSGPTLRRGPNNEQFF. CDR3 in DNA: TGTGCCAGCAGTGGGCCTACGTTGCGGCGGGGACCGAACAATGAGCAGTTCTTC. The chain uses TRBV2 and TRBJ2-1, with D possibly TRBD2 on 6 matching bases. Between the trimmed V and J ends, which lost 4 bases and 5 bases, there was a span of 24 bases. The CDR3 totals 18 residues. Germline V gives CDR1 SNHLY, CDR2 FYNNEI.

The J gene is TRBJ1-2, the V gene TRBV27, with D perhaps matching TRBD1 (5 bases). This CDR3 comprises 15 residues. The germline CDR1 and CDR2 sequences are MNHEY and SMNVEV (reference sequence). Trimming removed 10 bases from V and 4 bases from J, with 22 bases in between. In DNA form, the CDR3 reads TGTGCCACGCTCCCATACGGGGCGCTAGGCTATGGCTACACCTTC. Residues: CATLPYGALGYGYTF.

The J gene is TRBJ2-3, the V gene TRBV3-1 (or the pseudogene TRBV3-2); D could derive from TRBD1 or TRBD2 (5 bases each). The CDR3 sequence is 15 residues long. V dropped 4 bases and J dropped 4 bases, with 15 bases sitting between them. The germline V gene encodes CDR1 LGHDT and CDR2 YNNKEL (reference sequence). CDR3 sequence: CASSRGTLRADTQYF. The CDR3 nucleotides read TGTGCCAGCAGCCGGGGGACCCTCCGGGCAGATACGCAGTATTTT.

V usage is TRBV6-5 and J usage is TRBJ1-1; D call uncertain. Germline values: CDR1 MNHEY, CDR2 SVGAGI. V was shortened by 7 bases and J by 1 base, with 10 bases between the two germline ends. The CDR3 runs 13 residues. The CDR3 region is CASIPQQNTEAFF. CDR3 DNA: TGTGCCAGCATTCCACAGCAGAACACTGAAGCTTTCTTT.

The V and J genes are TRBV6-5 and TRBJ2-7, with TRBD2 matching over 8 bases. J lost 0 bases, V lost 4 bases, and 2 bases had no gene match. The CDR3 is 14 residues long. In germline, CDR1 is MNHEY, CDR2 SVGAGI. This CDR3 is CASSSTSASYEQYF. The DNA for the CDR3 is TGTGCCAGCAGTTCGACTAGCGCCTCCTACGAGCAGTACTTC.